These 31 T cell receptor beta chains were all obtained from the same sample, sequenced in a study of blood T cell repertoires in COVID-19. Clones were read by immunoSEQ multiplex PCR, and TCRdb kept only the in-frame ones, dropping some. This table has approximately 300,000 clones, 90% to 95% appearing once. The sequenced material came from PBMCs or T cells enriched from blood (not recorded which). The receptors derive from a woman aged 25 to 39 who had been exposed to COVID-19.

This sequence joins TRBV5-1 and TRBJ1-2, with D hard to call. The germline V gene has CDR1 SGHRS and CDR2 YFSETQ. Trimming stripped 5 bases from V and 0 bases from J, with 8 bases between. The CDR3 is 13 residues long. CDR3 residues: CASSRGANYGYTF. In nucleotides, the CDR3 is TGCGCCAGCAGTCGAGGAGCTAACTATGGCTACACCTTC.

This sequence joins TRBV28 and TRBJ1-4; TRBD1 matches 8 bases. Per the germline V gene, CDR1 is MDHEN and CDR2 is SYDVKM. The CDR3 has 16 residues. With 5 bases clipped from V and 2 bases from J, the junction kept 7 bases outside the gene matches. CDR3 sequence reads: CASSPGQGRTNEKLFF. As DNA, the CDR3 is TGTGCCAGCAGTCCCGGACAGGGTAGGACTAATGAAAAACTGTTTTTT.

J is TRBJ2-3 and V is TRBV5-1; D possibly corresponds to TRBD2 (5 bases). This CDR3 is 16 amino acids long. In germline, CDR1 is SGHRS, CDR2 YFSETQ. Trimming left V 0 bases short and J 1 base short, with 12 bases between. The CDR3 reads CASSLATRYGTDTQYF. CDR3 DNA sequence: TGCGCCAGCAGCTTGGCAACTAGATATGGCACAGATACGCAGTATTTT.

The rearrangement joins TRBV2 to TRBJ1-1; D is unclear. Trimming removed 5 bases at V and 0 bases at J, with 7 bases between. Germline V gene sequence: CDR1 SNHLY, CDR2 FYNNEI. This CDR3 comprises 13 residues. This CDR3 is CASSSGLNTEAFF. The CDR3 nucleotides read TGTGCCAGCAGTAGCGGCTTGAACACTGAAGCTTTCTTT. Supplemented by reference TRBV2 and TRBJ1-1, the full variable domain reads EPEVTQTPSHQVTQMGQEVILRCVPISNHLYFYWYRQILGQKVEFLVSFYNNEISEKSEIFDDQFSVERPDGSNFTLKIRSTKLEDSAMYFCASSSGLNTEAFFGQGTRLTVV.

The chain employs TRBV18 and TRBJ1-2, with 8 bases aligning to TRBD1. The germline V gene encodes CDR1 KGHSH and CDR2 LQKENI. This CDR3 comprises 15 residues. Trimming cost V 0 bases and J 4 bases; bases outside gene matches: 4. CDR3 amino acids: CASSPPRGQVYGYTF. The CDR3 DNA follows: TGTGCCAGCTCACCACCAAGGGGACAGGTCTATGGCTACACCTTC.

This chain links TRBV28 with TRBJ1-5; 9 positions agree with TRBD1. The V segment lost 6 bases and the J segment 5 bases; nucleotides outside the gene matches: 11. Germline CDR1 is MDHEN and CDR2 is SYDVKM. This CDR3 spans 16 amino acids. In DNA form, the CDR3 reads TGTGCCAGCAGCGCGACACAGGGGGCGGCCTATCAGCCCCAGCATTTT. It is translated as CASSATQGAAYQPQHF.

The CDR3 sequence: CASSRGQGGNYGYTF. For the CDR3, the DNA is TGTGCCAGCAGCCGAGGACAGGGGGGGAACTATGGCTACACCTTC. The V gene is TRBV3-1 (or the pseudogene TRBV3-2), the J gene TRBJ1-2; 10 bases are a match to TRBD1. Per germline, CDR1 LGHDT and CDR2 YNNKEL (reference sequence). V gave up 4 bases and J gave up 2 bases; unmatched junction bases: 4. CDR3 length: 15 residues.

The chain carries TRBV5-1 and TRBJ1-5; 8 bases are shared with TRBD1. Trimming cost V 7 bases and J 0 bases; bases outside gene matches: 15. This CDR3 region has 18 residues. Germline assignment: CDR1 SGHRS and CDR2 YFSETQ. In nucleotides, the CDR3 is TGCGCCAGCCCCGGACAGGGAAAAGTTGTTTATAGCAATCAGCCCCAGCATTTT. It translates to CASPGQGKVVYSNQPQHF.

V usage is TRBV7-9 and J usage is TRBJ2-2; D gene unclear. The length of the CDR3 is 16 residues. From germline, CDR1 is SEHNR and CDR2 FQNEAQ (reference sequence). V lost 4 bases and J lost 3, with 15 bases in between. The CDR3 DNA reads TGTGCCAGCAGCTCCCGGGTCAGATCTTACACCGGGGAGCTGTTTTTT. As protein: CASSSRVRSYTGELFF.

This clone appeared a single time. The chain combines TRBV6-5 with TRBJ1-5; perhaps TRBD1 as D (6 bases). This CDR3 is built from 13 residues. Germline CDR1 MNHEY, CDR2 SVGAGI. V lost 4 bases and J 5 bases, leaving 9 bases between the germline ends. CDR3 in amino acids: CASSSGQHQPQHF. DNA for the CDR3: TGTGCCAGCAGTTCAGGACAGCATCAGCCCCAGCATTTT.

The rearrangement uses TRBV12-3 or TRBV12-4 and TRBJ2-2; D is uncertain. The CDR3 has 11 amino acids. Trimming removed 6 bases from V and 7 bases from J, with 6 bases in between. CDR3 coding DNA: TGTGCCAGCAGGAGTTACGGGGAGCTGTTTTTT. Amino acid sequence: CASRSYGELFF.

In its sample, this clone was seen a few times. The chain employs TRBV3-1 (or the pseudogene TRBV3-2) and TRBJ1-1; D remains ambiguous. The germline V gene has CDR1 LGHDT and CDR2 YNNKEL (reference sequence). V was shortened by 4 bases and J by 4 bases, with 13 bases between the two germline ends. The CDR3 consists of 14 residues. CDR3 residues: CASSPWAIGTEAFF. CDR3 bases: TGTGCCAGCAGCCCTTGGGCGATAGGCACTGAAGCTTTCTTT.

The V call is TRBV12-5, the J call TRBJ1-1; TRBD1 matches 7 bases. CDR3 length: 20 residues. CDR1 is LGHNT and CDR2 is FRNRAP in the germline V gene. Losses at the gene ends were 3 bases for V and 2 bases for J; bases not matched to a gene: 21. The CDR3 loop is CASGLNNWDGRGTRNTEAFF. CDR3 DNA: TGTGCTAGTGGTTTAAATAATTGGGACGGCAGGGGGACAAGAAACACTGAAGCTTTCTTT.

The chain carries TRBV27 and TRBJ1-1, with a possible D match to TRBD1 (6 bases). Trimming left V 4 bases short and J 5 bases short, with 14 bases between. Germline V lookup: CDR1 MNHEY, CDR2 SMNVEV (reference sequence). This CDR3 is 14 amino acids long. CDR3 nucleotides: TGTGCCAGCAGTTCCCTCAGGGGAAGGACTGAAGCTTTCTTT. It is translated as CASSSLRGRTEAFF.

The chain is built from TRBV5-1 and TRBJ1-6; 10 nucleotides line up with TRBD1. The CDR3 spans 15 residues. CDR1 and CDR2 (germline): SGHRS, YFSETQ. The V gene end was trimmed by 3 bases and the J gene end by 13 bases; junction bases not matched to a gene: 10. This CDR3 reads CASSSEPGQGLPLHF. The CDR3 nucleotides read TGCGCCAGCAGCTCGGAACCGGGACAGGGGCTGCCCCTCCACTTT. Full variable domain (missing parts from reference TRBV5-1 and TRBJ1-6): KAGVTQTPRYLIKTRGQQVTLSCSPISGHRSVSWYQQTPGQGLQFLFEYFSETQRNKGNFPGRFSGRQFSNSRSEMNVSTLELGDSALYLCASSSEPGQGLPLHFGNGTRLTVT.

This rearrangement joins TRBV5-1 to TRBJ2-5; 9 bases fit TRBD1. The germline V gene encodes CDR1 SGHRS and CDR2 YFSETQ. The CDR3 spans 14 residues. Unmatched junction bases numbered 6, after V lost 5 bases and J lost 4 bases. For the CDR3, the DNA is TGCGCCAGCAGTCGGGACAGGGTAGGAGAGACCCAGTACTTC. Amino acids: CASSRDRVGETQYF.

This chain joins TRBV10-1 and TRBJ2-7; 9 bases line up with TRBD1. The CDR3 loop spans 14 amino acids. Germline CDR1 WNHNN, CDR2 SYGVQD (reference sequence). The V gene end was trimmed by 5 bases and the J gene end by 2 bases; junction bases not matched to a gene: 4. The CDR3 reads CASSRQGETYEQYF. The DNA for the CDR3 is TGCGCCAGCAGTAGACAGGGGGAGACCTACGAGCAGTACTTC.

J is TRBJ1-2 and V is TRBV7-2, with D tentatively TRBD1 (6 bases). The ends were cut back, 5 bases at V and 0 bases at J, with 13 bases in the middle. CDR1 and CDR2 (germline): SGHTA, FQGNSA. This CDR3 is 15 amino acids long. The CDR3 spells CASSTQQGSNYGYTF. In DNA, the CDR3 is TGTGCCAGCAGCACTCAACAGGGTTCTAACTATGGCTACACCTTC.

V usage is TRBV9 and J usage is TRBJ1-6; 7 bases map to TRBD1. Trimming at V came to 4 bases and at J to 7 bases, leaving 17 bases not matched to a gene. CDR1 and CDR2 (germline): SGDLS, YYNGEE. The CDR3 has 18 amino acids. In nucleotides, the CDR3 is TGTGCCAGCAGCTATGCTGGGGTACAGGGGAGTAGGAATTCACCCCTCCACTTT. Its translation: CASSYAGVQGSRNSPLHF.

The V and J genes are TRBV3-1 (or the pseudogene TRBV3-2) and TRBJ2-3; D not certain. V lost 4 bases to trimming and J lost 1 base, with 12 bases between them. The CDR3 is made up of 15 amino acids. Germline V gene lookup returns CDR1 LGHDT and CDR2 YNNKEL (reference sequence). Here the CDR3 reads CASSPLGAGTDTQYF. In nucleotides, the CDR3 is TGTGCCAGCAGCCCCCTAGGCGCGGGCACAGATACGCAGTATTTT.

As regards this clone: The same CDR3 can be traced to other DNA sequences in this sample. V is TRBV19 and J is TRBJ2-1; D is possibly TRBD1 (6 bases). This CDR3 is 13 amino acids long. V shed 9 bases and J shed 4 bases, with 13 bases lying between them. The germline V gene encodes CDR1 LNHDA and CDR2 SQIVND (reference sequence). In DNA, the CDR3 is TGTGCCAGCCGACCACAGGGTTACAATGAGCAGTTCTTC. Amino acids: CASRPQGYNEQFF.

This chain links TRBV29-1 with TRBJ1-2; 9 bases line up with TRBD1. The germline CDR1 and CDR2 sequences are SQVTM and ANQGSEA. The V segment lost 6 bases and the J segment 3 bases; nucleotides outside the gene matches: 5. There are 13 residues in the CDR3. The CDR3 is CSVADRGYYGYTF. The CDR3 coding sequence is TGCAGCGTCGCCGACAGGGGGTACTATGGCTACACCTTC.

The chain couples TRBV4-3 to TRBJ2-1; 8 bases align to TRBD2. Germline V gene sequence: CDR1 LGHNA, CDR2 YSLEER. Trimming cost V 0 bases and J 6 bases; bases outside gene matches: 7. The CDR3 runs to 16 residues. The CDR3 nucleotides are TGCGCCAGCAGCCAAGAGCGGGGGGTGGGGGTCAATGAGCAGTTCTTC. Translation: CASSQERGVGVNEQFF.

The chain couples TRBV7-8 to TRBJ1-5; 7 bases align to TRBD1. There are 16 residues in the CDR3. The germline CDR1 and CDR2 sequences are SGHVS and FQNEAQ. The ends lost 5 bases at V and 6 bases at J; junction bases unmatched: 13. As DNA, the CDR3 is TGTGCCAGCAGCCCGCGGACAGGTGGGTCGGGTCAGCCCCAGCATTTT. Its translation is CASSPRTGGSGQPQHF.

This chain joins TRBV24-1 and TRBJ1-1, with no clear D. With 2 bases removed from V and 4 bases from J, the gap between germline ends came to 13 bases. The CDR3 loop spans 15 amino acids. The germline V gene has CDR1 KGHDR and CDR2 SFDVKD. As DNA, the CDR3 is TGTGCCACCAGTGATTGGGATTTTGGAGGCACTGAAGCTTTCTTT. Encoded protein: CATSDWDFGGTEAFF.

The CDR3: CATSDLRSRTDTQYF. CDR3 nucleotide sequence: TGTGCCACCAGTGATTTGCGATCTCGGACAGATACGCAGTATTTT. The chain employs TRBV24-1 and TRBJ2-3; D gene unclear. V shed 0 bases and J shed 3 bases, with 9 bases lying between them. There are 15 residues in the CDR3. Germline assignment: CDR1 KGHDR and CDR2 SFDVKD.

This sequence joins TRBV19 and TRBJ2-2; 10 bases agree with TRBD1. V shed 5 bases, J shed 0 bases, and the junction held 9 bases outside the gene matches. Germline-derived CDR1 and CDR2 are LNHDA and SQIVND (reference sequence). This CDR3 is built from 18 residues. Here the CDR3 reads CASSFDRGPTANTGELFF. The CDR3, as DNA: TGTGCCAGTAGTTTCGACAGGGGGCCAACCGCGAACACCGGGGAGCTGTTTTTT.

CDR3 protein: CASSAGLTYEQYF. As DNA, the CDR3 is TGTGCCAGCAGCGCGGGACTTACCTACGAGCAGTACTTC. This chain connects TRBV9 to TRBJ2-7, with TRBD2 as a possible D gene (6 bases). The length of the CDR3 is 13 residues. Germline V gene sequence: CDR1 SGDLS, CDR2 YYNGEE. Trimming pared 3 bases from V and 2 bases from J, leaving 9 bases between.

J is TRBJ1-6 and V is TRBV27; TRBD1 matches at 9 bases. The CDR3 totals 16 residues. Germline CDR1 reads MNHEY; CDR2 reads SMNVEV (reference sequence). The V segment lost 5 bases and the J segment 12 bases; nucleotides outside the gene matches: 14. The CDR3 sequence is CASSPGGQGHRKPLHF. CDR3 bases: TGTGCCAGCAGTCCCGGGGGACAGGGCCATAGAAAACCCCTCCACTTT.

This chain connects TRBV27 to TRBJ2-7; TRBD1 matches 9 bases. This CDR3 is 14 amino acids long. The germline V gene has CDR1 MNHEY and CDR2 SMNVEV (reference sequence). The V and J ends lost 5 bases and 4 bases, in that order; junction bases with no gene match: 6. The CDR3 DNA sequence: TGTGCCAGCAGTCATCGGGACAGGGTATACGAGCAGTACTTC. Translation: CASSHRDRVYEQYF.

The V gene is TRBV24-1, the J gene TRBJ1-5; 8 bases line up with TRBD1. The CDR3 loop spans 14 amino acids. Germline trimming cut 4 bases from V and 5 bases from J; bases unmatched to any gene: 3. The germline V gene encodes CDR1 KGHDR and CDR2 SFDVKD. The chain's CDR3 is CATSDRDRYQPQHF. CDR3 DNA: TGTGCCACCAGTGACCGGGACAGGTATCAGCCCCAGCATTTT.